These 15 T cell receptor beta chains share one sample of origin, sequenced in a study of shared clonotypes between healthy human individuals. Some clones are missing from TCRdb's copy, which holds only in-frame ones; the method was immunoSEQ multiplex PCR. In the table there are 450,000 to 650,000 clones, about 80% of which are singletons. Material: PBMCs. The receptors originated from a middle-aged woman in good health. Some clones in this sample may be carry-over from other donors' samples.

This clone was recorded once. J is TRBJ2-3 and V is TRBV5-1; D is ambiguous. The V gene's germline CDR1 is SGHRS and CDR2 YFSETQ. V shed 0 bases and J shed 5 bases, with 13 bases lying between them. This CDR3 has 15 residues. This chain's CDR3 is CASSLEGRVGDTQYF. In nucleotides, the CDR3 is TGCGCCAGCAGCTTGGAGGGTAGGGTGGGAGATACGCAGTATTTT. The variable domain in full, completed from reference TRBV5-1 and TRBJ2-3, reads KAGVTQTPRYLIKTRGQQVTLSCSPISGHRSVSWYQQTPGQGLQFLFEYFSETQRNKGNFPGRFSGRQFSNSRSEMNVSTLELGDSALYLCASSLEGRVGDTQYFGPGTRLTVL.

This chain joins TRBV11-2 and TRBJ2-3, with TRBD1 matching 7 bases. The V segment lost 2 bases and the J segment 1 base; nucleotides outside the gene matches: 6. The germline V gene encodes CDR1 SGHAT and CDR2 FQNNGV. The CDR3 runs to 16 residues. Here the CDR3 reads CASSLSRTGRTDTQYF. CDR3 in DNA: TGTGCCAGCAGCTTATCAAGGACAGGACGCACAGATACGCAGTATTTT.

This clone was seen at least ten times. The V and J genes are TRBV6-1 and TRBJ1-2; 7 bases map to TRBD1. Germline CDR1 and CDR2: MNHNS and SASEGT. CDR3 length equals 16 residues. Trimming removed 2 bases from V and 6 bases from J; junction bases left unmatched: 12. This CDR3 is CASSEIRGGGVNGYTF. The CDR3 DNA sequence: TGTGCCAGCAGTGAAATTCGTGGAGGGGGCGTCAATGGCTACACCTTC.

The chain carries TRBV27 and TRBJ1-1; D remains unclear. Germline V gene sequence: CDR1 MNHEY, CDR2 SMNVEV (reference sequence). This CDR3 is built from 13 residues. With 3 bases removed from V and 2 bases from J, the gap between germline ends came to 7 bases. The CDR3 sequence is CASSFRPNTEAFF. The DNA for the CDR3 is TGTGCCAGCAGTTTTCGGCCCAACACTGAAGCTTTCTTT.

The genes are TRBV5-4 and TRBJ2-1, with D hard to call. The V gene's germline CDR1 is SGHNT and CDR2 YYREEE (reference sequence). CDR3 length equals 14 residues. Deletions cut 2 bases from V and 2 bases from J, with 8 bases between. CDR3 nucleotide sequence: TGTGCCAGCAGCTTAGTGGGAACCTACAATGAGCAGTTCTTC. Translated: CASSLVGTYNEQFF.

CDR3 protein: CASSPRHPPTEAFF. The CDR3 coding sequence is TGTGCCAGCAGTCCCCGACACCCTCCCACTGAAGCTTTCTTT. V gene TRBV6-5 combines with J gene TRBJ1-1; D not certain. The V gene's germline CDR1 is MNHEY and CDR2 SVGAGI. With 5 bases removed from V and 4 bases from J, the gap between germline ends came to 14 bases. The CDR3 spans 14 residues.

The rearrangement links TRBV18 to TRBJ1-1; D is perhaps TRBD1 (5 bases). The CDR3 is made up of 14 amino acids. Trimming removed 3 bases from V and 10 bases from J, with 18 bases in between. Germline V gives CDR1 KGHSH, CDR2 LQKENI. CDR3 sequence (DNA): TGTGCCAGCTCACCTCCCGGGCAGGGACTTGGAGCTTTCTTT. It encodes CASSPPGQGLGAFF.

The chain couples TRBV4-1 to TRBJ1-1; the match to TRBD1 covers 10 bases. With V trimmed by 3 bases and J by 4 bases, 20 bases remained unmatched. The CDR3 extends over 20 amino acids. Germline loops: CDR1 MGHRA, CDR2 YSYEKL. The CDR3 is CASSQRFVSETGGVSTEAFF. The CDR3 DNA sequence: TGCGCCAGCAGCCAGCGATTCGTCTCGGAGACAGGGGGCGTTAGCACTGAAGCTTTCTTT.

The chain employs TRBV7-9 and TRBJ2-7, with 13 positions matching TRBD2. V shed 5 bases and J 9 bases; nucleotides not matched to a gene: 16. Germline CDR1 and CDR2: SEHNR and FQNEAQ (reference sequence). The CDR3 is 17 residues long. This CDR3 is CASSKNRGTSGMIGQYF. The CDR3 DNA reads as TGTGCCAGCAGCAAGAATCGAGGGACTAGCGGGATGATAGGGCAGTACTTC.

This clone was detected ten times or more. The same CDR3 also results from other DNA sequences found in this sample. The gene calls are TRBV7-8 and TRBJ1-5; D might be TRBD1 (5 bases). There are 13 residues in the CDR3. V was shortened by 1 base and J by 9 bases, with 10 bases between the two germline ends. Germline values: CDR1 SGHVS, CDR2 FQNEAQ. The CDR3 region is CASSLEEGAPQHF. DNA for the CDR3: TGTGCCAGCAGCTTAGAAGAAGGGGCGCCCCAGCATTTT. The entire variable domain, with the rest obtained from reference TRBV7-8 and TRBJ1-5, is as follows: GAGVSQSPRYKVAKRGQDVALRCDPISGHVSLFWYQQALGQGPEFLTYFQNEAQLDKSGLPSDRFFAERPEGSVSTLKIQRTQQEDSAVYLCASSLEEGAPQHFGDGTRLSIL.

CDR3 bases: TGTGCCAGCAGCTTTGGCGCTCCAACCTCTGGGGCCAACGTCCTGACTTTC. It codes for CASSFGAPTSGANVLTF. The chain combines TRBV7-3 with TRBJ2-6; D gene unclear. Germline CDR1 reads SGHTA; CDR2 reads FQGTGA. The germline V and J ends were trimmed by 3 bases and 0 bases, with 12 bases remaining between them. The CDR3 consists of 17 residues.

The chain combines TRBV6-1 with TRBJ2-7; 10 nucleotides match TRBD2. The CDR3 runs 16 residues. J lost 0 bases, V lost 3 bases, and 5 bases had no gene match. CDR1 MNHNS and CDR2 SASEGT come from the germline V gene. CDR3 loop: CASSEGTSGVSYEQYF. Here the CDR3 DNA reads TGTGCCAGCAGTGAGGGAACTAGCGGGGTCTCCTACGAGCAGTACTTC.

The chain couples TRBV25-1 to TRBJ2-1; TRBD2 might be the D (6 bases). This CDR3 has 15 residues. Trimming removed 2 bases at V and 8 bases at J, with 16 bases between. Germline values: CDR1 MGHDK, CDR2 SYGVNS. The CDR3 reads CASSEGDGGYHEQFF. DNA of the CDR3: TGTGCCAGCAGTGAAGGAGATGGGGGGTATCATGAGCAGTTCTTC.

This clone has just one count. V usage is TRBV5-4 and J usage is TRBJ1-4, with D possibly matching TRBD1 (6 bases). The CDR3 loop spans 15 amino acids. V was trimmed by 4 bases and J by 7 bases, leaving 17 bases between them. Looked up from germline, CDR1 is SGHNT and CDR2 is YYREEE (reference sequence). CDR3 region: CASSRNSQGGEKLFF. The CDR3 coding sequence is TGTGCCAGCAGCCGGAATTCACAGGGCGGTGAAAAACTGTTTTTT.

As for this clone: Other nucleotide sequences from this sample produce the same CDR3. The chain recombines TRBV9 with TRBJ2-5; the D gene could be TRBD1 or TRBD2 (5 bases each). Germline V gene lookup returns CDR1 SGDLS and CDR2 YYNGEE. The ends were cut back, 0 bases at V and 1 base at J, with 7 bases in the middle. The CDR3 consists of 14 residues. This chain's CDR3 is CASSVGGGQETQYF. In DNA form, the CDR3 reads TGTGCCAGCAGCGTAGGTGGGGGCCAAGAGACCCAGTACTTC.